One sample yielded the 5 T cell receptor beta chains listed below, sequenced in a study of blood T cell repertoires in COVID-19. Measured with immunoSEQ multiplex PCR; TCRdb has only the in-frame clones, and not every one. In the table there are more than 250,000 clones, about nine tenths of which are singletons. The material sequenced was PBMCs or T cells enriched from blood (not recorded which). The origin of the receptors is a young woman who had recovered from COVID-19.

V usage is TRBV7-2 and J usage is TRBJ2-4; TRBD2 matches at 9 bases. Germline-derived CDR1 and CDR2 are SGHTA and FQGNSA. V gave up 3 bases and J gave up 6 bases; unmatched junction bases: 6. The CDR3 covers 15 residues. CDR3 amino acids: CASSFWTSEINIQYF. CDR3 bases: TGTGCCAGCAGCTTCTGGACTAGCGAGATAAACATTCAGTACTTC.

The chain joins TRBV30 to TRBJ1-1, with D uncertain. The germline V and J ends were trimmed by 4 bases and 4 bases, with 10 bases remaining between them. CDR3 length: 12 amino acids. Germline values: CDR1 GTSNPN, CDR2 SVGIG (reference sequence). CDR3 loop: CAWTLSGTEAFF. Here the CDR3 DNA reads TGTGCCTGGACTCTTAGCGGCACTGAAGCTTTCTTT.

The chain recombines TRBV4-1 with TRBJ1-5, with D unclear. CDR3 length: 16 residues. V lost 0 bases and J 4 bases, leaving 13 bases between the germline ends. Germline lookup yields CDR1 MGHRA and CDR2 YSYEKL. The DNA of the CDR3 is TGCGCCAGCAGCCAAGATTCTCGAGGGCATAATCAGCCCCAGCATTTT. Translating gives CASSQDSRGHNQPQHF.

The rearrangement uses TRBV2 and TRBJ2-1; the match to TRBD1 covers 7 bases. Germline V gene sequence: CDR1 SNHLY, CDR2 FYNNEI. This CDR3 region has 13 residues. The trim removed 3 bases at V and 6 bases at J, leaving 2 bases unmatched. In nucleotides, the CDR3 is TGTGCCAGCAGTGAGGGACAGCTCAATGAGCAGTTCTTC. This sequence encodes CASSEGQLNEQFF.

The V call is TRBV13, the J call TRBJ2-7, with 8 bases matching TRBD2. With V trimmed by 6 bases and J by 7 bases, 17 bases remained unmatched. The CDR3 runs 16 residues. The germline CDR1 and CDR2 sequences are PRHDT and FYEKMQ (reference sequence). The CDR3: CASSPANSGILEEQYF. Written as DNA, the CDR3 is TGTGCCAGCAGTCCCGCGAATAGCGGGATTCTAGAAGAGCAGTACTTC.